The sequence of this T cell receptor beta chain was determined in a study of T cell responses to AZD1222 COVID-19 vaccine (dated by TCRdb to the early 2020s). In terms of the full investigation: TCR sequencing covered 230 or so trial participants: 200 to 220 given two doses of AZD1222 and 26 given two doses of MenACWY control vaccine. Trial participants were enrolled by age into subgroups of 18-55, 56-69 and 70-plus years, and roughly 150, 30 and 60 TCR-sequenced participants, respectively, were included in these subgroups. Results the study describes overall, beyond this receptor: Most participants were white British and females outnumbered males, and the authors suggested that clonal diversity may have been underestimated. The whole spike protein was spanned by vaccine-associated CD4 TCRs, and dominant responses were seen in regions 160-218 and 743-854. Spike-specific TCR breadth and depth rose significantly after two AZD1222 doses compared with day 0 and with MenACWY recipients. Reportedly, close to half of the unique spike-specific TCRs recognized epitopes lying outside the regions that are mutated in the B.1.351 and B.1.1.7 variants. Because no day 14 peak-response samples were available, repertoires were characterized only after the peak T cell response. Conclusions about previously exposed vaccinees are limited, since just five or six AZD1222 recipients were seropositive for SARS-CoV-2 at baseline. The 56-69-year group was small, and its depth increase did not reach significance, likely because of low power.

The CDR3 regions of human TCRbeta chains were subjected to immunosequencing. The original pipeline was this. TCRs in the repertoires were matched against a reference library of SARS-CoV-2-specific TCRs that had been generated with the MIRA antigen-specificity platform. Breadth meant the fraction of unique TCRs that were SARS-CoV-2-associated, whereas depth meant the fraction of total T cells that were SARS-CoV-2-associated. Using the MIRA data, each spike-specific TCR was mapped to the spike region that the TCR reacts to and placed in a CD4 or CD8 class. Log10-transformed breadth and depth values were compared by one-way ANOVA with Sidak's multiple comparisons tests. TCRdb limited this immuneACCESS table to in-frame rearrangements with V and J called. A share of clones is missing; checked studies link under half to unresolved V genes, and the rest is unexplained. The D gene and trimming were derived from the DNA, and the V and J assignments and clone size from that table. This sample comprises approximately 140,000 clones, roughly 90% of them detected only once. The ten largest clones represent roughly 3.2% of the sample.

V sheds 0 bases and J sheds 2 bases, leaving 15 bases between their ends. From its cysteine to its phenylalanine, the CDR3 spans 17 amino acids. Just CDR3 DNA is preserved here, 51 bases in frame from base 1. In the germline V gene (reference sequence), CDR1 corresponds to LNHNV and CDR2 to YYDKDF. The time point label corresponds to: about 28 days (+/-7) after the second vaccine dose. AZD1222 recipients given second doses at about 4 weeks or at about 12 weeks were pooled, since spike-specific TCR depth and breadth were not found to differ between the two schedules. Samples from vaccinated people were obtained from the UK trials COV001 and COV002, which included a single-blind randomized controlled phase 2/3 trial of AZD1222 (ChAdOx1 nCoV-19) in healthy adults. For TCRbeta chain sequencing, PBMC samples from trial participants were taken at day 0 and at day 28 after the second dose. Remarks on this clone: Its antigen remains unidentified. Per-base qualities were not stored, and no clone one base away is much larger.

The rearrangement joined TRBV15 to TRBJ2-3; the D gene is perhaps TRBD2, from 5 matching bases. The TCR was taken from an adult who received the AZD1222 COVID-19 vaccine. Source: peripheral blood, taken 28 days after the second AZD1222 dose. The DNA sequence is TGTGCCACCAGCAGAGATATGGGGAGCGGTCCCACAGATACGCAGTATTTT. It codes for CATSRDMGSGPTDTQYF.